This entry describes one T cell receptor (beta chain). The data were obtained in a study of T cell changes during pregnancy in multiple sclerosis. Profiled with immunoSEQ multiplex PCR; TCRdb holds only in-frame clones, not every one. The table has just under 60,000 clones, nearly 95% seen once. The TCR was taken from a female donor with multiple sclerosis, enrolled in a pregnancy study. The sequences come from peripheral blood, collected in the first trimester of pregnancy.

The CDR3 sequence is CSASETQYF. CDR3 nucleotide sequence: TGCAGTGCTTCTGAGACCCAGTACTTC. The genes are TRBV20-1 and TRBJ2-5; no clear D gene. The CDR3 extends over 9 amino acids. Per germline, CDR1 DFQATT and CDR2 SNEGSKA (reference sequence). V gave up 5 bases and J gave up 5 bases, with 3 bases separating them.